A single sample is the source of the 9 T cell receptor beta chains below, sequenced in a study of Ad26.COV2.S vaccination and SARS-CoV-2 variants (dated by TCRdb to the early 2020s). Library generation was performed with the immunoSEQ multiplex PCR assay. This is the immuneACCESS table as TCRdb keeps it, with only in-frame sequences that have V and J called. A part of the clones is gone; compared with another copy, unresolved V genes explain less than half, and the rest is unexplained. The sample table shows around 300,000 clones, and around 89% are seen once. Clones ranked in the top ten supply around 5% of the sample. What this sample's treatment or condition label stands for: roughly 19 received Ad26.COV2.S at low or high dose, single or two shots; about 5 received placebo; per-sample allocation not given. Repertoires of vaccine and placebo recipients were sequenced from samples taken on day 63 after the first injection.

The source was peripheral blood, collected in a trial of Ad26.COV2.S vaccine versus placebo. The receptors originated from a person between 18 and 65 years old who received the Ad26.COV2.S COVID-19 vaccine or a placebo.

The chain links TRBV6-6 to TRBJ2-1, with TRBD2 as a possible D gene (6 bases). The CDR3 is 13 residues long. In germline, CDR1 is MNHNY, CDR2 SVGAGI (reference sequence). The V end lost 9 bases, the J end lost 3 bases, and 12 bases lay between the germline ends. CDR3 DNA sequence: TGTGCCAGTCGGGGGTTCTTCTACAATGAGCAGTTCTTC. Its translation: CASRGFFYNEQFF.

The rearrangement links TRBV19 to TRBJ1-5; D not certain. This CDR3 has 14 residues. Germline V gives CDR1 LNHDA, CDR2 SQIVND (reference sequence). Trimming removed 3 bases at V and 2 bases at J, with 8 bases between. For the CDR3, the DNA is TGTGCCAGTAGTATTTCTGGGGGCAATCAGCCCCAGCATTTT. Its translation is CASSISGGNQPQHF.

The V call is TRBV19, the J call TRBJ2-7, with unresolved D. V shed 3 bases and J shed 2 bases, with 11 bases lying between them. Per the germline V gene, CDR1 is LNHDA and CDR2 is SQIVND (reference sequence). This CDR3 region has 14 residues. This CDR3 is CASSMRTAPYEQYF. For the CDR3, the DNA is TGTGCCAGTAGTATGAGGACCGCACCCTACGAGCAGTACTTC.

The chain uses TRBV25-1 and TRBJ2-2; D is perhaps TRBD1 (5 bases). The length of the CDR3 is 14 residues. Germline V gene sequence: CDR1 MGHDK, CDR2 SYGVNS. V was shortened by 0 bases and J by 3 bases, with 5 bases between the two germline ends. The CDR3, as DNA: TGTGCCAGCAGTGAATACAGGGACACCGGGGAGCTGTTTTTT. Its translation: CASSEYRDTGELFF.

The V and J genes are TRBV12-3 or TRBV12-4 and TRBJ2-1; D possibly corresponds to TRBD2 (6 bases). The CDR3 length is 13 residues. Trimming removed 6 bases from V and 8 bases from J, with 14 bases in between. The CDR3 is CASRGTVSDEQFF. In nucleotides, the CDR3 is TGTGCCAGCAGGGGGACTGTGTCGGATGAGCAGTTCTTC.

The gene calls are TRBV18 and TRBJ2-2; D gene uncertain. The CDR3 spans 14 residues. The V end was cut by 4 bases, the J end by 0 bases, with 6 bases between. Looked up from germline, CDR1 is KGHSH and CDR2 is LQKENI. CDR3: CASSRPTNTGELFF. CDR3 nucleotides: TGTGCCAGCTCACGCCCTACGAACACCGGGGAGCTGTTTTTT.

The genes are TRBV12-3 or TRBV12-4 and TRBJ1-2, with unresolved D. Trimming cost V 5 bases and J 0 bases, with 7 bases left between them. The CDR3 totals 13 residues. The CDR3 region has the DNA TGTGCCAGCAGTACCACCTCTAACTATGGCTACACCTTC. Encoded protein: CASSTTSNYGYTF.

J is TRBJ2-7 and V is TRBV10-1; D is possibly TRBD2 (5 bases). Germline CDR1 and CDR2: WNHNN and SYGVQD (reference sequence). With 4 bases removed from V and 0 bases from J, the gap between germline ends came to 13 bases. The CDR3 consists of 15 residues. CDR3 sequence: CASSVSEADSYEQYF. The CDR3 DNA is TGCGCCAGCAGTGTATCGGAAGCGGACTCCTACGAGCAGTACTTC.

The chain joins TRBV14 to TRBJ1-1, with 7 bases aligning to TRBD1. Germline CDR1 reads SGHDN; CDR2 reads FVKESK. The CDR3 has 15 residues. Trimming at V came to 5 bases and at J to 1 base, leaving 7 bases not matched to a gene. CDR3 in amino acids: CASSIRQGENTEAFF. The CDR3 DNA follows: TGTGCCAGCAGCATCCGACAGGGTGAGAACACTGAAGCTTTCTTT.